The clone carrying this TCR beta chain occurred once. The target antigen is unknown. This entry is derived from a study of OX40 agonist ivuxolimab in advanced cancers. Study summary: Averaging 60 years in age, with a range of roughly 20 to 79, the cohort was around 83% male. Study-level points and caveats: The average count of expanded clones was higher among CD8+ T cells than among CD4+.

Germline CDR1 MNHEY, CDR2 SVGAGI. CDR3 size: 14 residues. The germline V and J ends were trimmed by 6 bases and 3 bases, with 14 bases remaining between them. Repertoires were generated with immunoSEQ multiplex PCR, while TCRdb's copy carries only in-frame clones and drops some. The sample has some 91,000 clones, 87% seen once; the top ten hold around 4%. This rearrangement joins TRBV6-5 to TRBJ1-2; a possible D gene is TRBD1 (6 bases). The sequencing here drew on CD4+ or CD8+ T cells sorted from blood, taken in a trial of the OX40 agonist ivuxolimab. The origin of this receptor is an adult with an advanced solid tumor such as melanoma, head and neck, liver or kidney cancer. CDR3 sequence: CASSENGGDYGYTF. CDR3 sequence (DNA): TGTGCCAGCAGCGAGAATGGGGGCGACTATGGCTACACCTTC.